Here is one T cell receptor (beta chain) with its context. The target of this receptor is not known. No much larger clonotype is one base removed from it; base qualities were not supplied. V loses 0 bases of germline sequence and J loses 4 bases, and the interval between the two ends is 16 bases. Its CDR3 holds 17 amino acids, cysteine through phenylalanine. Of all the DNA, just the CDR3 is kept, 51 bases in frame from base 1. For CDR1 and CDR2, the germline V gene (reference sequence) lists LGHDT and YNNKEL. This specimen belongs to a study of blood T cell repertoires in COVID-19 (dated by TCRdb to 2019 to 2021). For the wider study: Collaborator samples came from the United States, Italy and Spain and covered acute and convalescent phases of COVID-19. The material from the prospective study consisted of cDNA or gDNA derived from T cells, B-cell-depleted T cells, or PBMCs. Subjects who had been exposed to COVID-19, were actively infected with it, or had recovered from it provided the deeply sampled blood TCRbeta repertoires that made up the dataset. The repertoires were released in a freely available public database intended as a resource for research on the immune response to SARS-CoV-2. The samples were drawn from the first 160 participants of the ongoing ImmuneRACE study and from over 950 subjects provided by 6 global collaborators. Sample metadata almost always included a de-identified subject ID, COVID-19 status, age in years and sex. Where available, HLA class I and class II types were obtained from metadata supplied by the sample provider rather than from assay-based typing.

The study at large found these results: The quantity of clinical and demographic metadata differed by source and by participant and was supplied without curation.

The immunoSEQ Assay, a bias-controlled multiplex PCR, was used to amplify TCRbeta CDR3 regions from genomic DNA. The published analysis was carried out like this. Nucleated cell counts per sample were estimated from amplification of reference gene primers within the assay. Sequence reads were collapsed and filtered to measure the absolute abundance of every unique TCRbeta CDR3 rearrangement. For each sample, productive Simpson clonality was calculated as the square root of Simpson's diversity index over productive rearrangements. The clones in this table, taken by TCRdb from immuneACCESS, are in-frame only. Not every clone is retained; where verified, under half of the shortfall comes from an unresolved V gene, and the cause of the rest is unknown. V and J calls and clone size are as listed in that table; D and trimming were resolved from the DNA. The sample contains 85,000 to 120,000 clones, approximately 86% of them found a single time. The ten largest clones represent 5% to 6.5% of the sample.

At one collaborating source in Seattle, patients were enrolled during active infection and were followed longitudinally through the course of disease. Collaborating institutions collected whole blood in K2EDTA tubes following their own protocols. For TCRbeta analysis, collaborators shipped samples as frozen whole blood, isolated PBMCs, or DNA extracted from either of those sample types. The receptor was isolated from a woman aged 45-59 years with COVID-19, enrolled during active disease. Sequencing input: peripheral blood. The V and J segments used are TRBV3-1 (or the pseudogene TRBV3-2) and TRBJ2-1; the D gene cannot be resolved reliably. The nucleotide sequence is TGTGCCAGCAGCCAAGATCGGTGGGTAGCTCAGTACAATGAGCAGTTCTTC. Its coded protein is CASSQDRWVAQYNEQFF.